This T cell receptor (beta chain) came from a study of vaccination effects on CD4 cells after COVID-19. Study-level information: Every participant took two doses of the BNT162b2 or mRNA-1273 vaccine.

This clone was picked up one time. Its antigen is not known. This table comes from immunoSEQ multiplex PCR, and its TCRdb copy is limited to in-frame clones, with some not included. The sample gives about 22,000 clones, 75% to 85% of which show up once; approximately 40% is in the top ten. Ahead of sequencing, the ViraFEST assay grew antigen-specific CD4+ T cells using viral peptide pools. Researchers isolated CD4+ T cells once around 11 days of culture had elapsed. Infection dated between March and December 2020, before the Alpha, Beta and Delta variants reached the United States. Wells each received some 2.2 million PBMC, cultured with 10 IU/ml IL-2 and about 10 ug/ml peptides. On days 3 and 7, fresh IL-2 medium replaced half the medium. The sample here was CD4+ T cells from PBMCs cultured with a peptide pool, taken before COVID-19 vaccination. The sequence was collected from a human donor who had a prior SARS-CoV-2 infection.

CDR3 DNA sequence: TGTGCCAGCAGCGAGTCCCGTTCCTACAATGAGCAGTTCTTC. Protein: CASSESRSYNEQFF. J is TRBJ2-1 and V is TRBV9; D gene ambiguous. V dropped 3 bases and J dropped 1 base, with 8 bases sitting between them. Germline V gives CDR1 SGDLS, CDR2 YYNGEE. This CDR3 spans 14 amino acids.